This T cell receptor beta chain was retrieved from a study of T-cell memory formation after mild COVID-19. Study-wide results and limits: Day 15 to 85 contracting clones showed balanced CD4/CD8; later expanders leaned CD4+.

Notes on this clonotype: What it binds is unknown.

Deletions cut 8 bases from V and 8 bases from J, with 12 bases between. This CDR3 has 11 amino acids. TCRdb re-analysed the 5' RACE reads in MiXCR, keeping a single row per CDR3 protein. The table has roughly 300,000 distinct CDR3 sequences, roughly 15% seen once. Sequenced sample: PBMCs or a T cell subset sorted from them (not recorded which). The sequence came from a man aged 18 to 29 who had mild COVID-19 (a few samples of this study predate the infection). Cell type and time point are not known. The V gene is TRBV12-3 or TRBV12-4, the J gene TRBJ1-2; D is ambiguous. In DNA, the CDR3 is TGTGCCAGCGGGCAGGCCTGGGGCTACACCTTC. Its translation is CASGQAWGYTF.